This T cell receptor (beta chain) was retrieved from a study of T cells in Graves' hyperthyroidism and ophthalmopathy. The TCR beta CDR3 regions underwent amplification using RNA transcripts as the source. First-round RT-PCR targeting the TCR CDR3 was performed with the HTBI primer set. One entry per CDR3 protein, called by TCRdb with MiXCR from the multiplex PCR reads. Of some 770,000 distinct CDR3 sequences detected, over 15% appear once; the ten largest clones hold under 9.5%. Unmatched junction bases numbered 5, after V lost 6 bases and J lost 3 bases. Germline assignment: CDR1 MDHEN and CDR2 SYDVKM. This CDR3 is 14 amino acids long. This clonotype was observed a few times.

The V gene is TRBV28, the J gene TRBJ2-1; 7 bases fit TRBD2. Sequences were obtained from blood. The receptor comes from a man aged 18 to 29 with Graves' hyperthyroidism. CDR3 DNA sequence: TGTGCCAGCAGACTAGCGTCAATCTACAATGAGCAGTTCTTC. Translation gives CASRLASIYNEQFF.